This T cell receptor (beta chain) was recorded in a study of blood T cell repertoires in COVID-19. Study-level information: Donors in the United States, Italy and Spain gave samples during acute or convalescent COVID-19. The analysed material was cDNA or gDNA that came from T cells, B-cell-depleted T cells, or PBMCs.

CDR3 length: 14 amino acids. Trimming removed 5 bases at V and 6 bases at J, with 17 bases between. In germline, CDR1 is SGHTA, CDR2 FQGTGA. Per the study methods: Estimated nucleated cell counts came from reference gene primer amplification. Libraries were prepared by immunoSEQ multiplex PCR; TCRdb keeps only in-frame clonotypes and omits some of them. V, J and clone size reflect that table, while D and trimming were determined from the DNA. Of around 100,000 clones in the sample, approximately 90% were seen once. This TCR was recovered from a man between 45 and 60 years old with active COVID-19. This chain uses TRBV7-3 with TRBJ2-7, with TRBD1 as a possible D gene (7 bases). Sequencing was carried out using peripheral blood. Here the CDR3 reads CASSHGTVGSEQYF. The CDR3 region has the DNA TGTGCCAGCAGCCACGGGACAGTCGGGAGCGAGCAGTACTTC.